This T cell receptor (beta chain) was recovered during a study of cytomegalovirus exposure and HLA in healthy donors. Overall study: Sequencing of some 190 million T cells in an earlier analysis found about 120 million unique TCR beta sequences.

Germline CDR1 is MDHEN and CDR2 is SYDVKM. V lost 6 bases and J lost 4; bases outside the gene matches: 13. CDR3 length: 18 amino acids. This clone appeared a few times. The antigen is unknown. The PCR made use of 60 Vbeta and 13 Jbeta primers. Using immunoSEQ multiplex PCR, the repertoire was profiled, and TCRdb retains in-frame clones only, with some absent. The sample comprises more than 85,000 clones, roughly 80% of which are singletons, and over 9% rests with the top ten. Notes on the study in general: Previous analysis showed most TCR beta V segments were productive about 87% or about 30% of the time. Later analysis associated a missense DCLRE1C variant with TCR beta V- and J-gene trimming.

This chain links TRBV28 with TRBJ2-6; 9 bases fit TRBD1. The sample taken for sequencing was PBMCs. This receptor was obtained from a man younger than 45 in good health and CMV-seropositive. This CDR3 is CASSQYNTGGLGANVLTF. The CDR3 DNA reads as TGTGCCAGCAGCCAATACAATACAGGGGGCTTGGGGGCCAACGTCCTGACTTTC.